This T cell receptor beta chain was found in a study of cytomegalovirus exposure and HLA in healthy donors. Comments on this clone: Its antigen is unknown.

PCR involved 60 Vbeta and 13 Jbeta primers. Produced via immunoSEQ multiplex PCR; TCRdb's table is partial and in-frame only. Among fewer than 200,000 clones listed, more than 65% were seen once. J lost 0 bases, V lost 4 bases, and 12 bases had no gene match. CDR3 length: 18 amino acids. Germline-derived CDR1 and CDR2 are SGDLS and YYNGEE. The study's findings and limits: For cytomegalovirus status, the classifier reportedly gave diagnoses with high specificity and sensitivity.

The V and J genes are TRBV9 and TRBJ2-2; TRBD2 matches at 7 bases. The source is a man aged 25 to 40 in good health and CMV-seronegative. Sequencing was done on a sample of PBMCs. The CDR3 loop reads CASSRPSSGTPNTGELFF. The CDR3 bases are TGTGCCAGCAGCCGACCTTCCAGCGGGACCCCGAACACCGGGGAGCTGTTTTTT.